Given below is one T cell receptor (beta chain) in context. Generated by immunoSEQ multiplex PCR, the TCRdb table keeps only in-frame clones and is missing some. The data hold 40,000 to 45,000 clones, with nearly 90% observed a single time. The entry originates in a study of OX40 agonist ivuxolimab in advanced cancers. Germline-derived CDR1 and CDR2 are LNHDA and SQIVND (reference sequence). This CDR3 has 14 amino acids. V was clipped by 1 base and J by 6 bases, with 10 bases between them. The chain recombines TRBV19 with TRBJ1-5, with a possible D match to TRBD1 (6 bases). The receptor was isolated from an adult with an advanced solid tumor such as melanoma, head and neck, liver or kidney cancer. Here the sequenced sample was CD4+ or CD8+ T cells sorted from blood, taken in a trial of the OX40 agonist ivuxolimab. Here the CDR3 reads CASSIVGGRQPQHF. The DNA for the CDR3 is TGTGCCAGTAGTATAGTGGGGGGGCGTCAGCCCCAGCATTTT.